This T cell receptor beta chain stems from a study of blood T cell repertoires in COVID-19 (dated by TCRdb to the early 2020s). For context, the study as a whole: Collaborator samples came from the United States, Italy and Spain and covered acute and convalescent phases of COVID-19. A de-identified subject ID, COVID-19 status, age in years and sex were almost always included in the sample metadata. Where HLA class I and class II types were available, the types were taken from metadata supplied by the sample provider, not from assay-based typing. Samples were obtained from the ongoing ImmuneRACE study (first 160 participants) and from some 1,200 subjects provided by 6 global collaborators. The prospective study material was composed of cDNA or gDNA derived from T cells, B-cell-depleted T cells, or PBMCs. A freely available public database, intended as a resource for researchers studying the immune response to SARS-CoV-2, is where the repertoires were released. Deeply sampled blood TCRbeta repertoires from subjects exposed to, actively infected with, or recovered from COVID-19 were included in the dataset. Paper-wide results and their limitations: The amount of clinical and demographic metadata varied by source and participant and was provided uncurated.

The CDR3 goes from the cysteine to the phenylalanine over 15 residues. CDR3 DNA only is kept here, 45 bases in frame from base 1. The germline V gene yields SGHTA for CDR1 and FQGNSA for CDR2. Relative to germline, V is 6 bases shorter and J is 2 bases shorter, with 16 bases between their ends. The immunoSEQ Assay, a bias-controlled multiplex PCR, was used to amplify TCRbeta CDR3 regions from genomic DNA. Concerning the study's data processing: Within the assay, amplification of reference gene primers was used to estimate how many nucleated cells each sample contained. To quantify the absolute abundance of each unique TCRbeta CDR3 rearrangement, sequence reads were collapsed and filtered. For each sample, productive Simpson clonality was calculated as the square root of Simpson's diversity index over productive rearrangements. Sourced from immuneACCESS, this table was stored by TCRdb with only in-frame sequences that have V and J called. A share of the clones is absent; for the studies checked, an unresolved V gene accounts for under half, and the remainder has no known explanation. The DNA was the basis for D and trimming; V, J and clone size are from that table. In this sample the table shows 150,000 to 200,000 clones, approximately 86% of which occur a single time. Of the sample, around 1.9% is held by the ten largest clones.

The collaborating institutions used their own protocols to collect whole blood in K2EDTA tubes. Collaborator samples were shipped for TCRbeta analysis as frozen whole blood, isolated PBMCs, or DNA extracted from either sample type. Turning to this clone: This clone's antigen is unknown. No much larger clone exists at a distance of one base, and base qualities are not known.

Here the chain combines TRBV7-2 and TRBJ2-5, and TRBD1 may be the D gene, going by 6 matching bases. The sequence was collected from a man in his 70s with active or convalescent COVID-19. The sequenced material came from peripheral blood. The DNA is as follows: TGTGCCAGCAGTTCCTCAGGGGCGACTCAAGAGACCCAGTACTTC. The translation is CASSSSGATQETQYF.